Listed here are 5 T cell receptor beta chains from one sample, sequenced in a study of OX40 agonist ivuxolimab in advanced cancers. Generated by immunoSEQ multiplex PCR, the TCRdb table keeps only in-frame clones and is missing some. Of 70,000 to 95,000 clones in the sample, roughly 94% are singletons; the top ten hold more than 0.5%. The source was CD4+ or CD8+ T cells sorted from blood, collected in a trial of the OX40 agonist ivuxolimab. Receptors originate from an adult with an advanced solid tumor such as melanoma, head and neck, liver or kidney cancer.

V is TRBV19 and J is TRBJ1-2, with TRBD1 as a possible D gene (5 bases). Trimming shortened V by 6 bases and J by 6 bases, and 14 bases separated the two germline ends. The CDR3 runs to 13 residues. Per the germline V gene, CDR1 is LNHDA and CDR2 is SQIVND (reference sequence). The CDR3, as DNA: TGTGCCAGTAGACCTCGTGGGGGTGATGGCTACACCTTC. It is translated as CASRPRGGDGYTF.

The chain is built from TRBV27 and TRBJ1-1; the D gene is possibly TRBD1 (5 bases). From germline, CDR1 is MNHEY and CDR2 SMNVEV (reference sequence). There are 16 residues in the CDR3. V shed 6 bases and J shed 1 base, with 18 bases lying between them. The CDR3 DNA sequence: TGTGCCAGCAGGCGGGACGGCGGAACTTCGAACACTGAAGCTTTCTTT. It specifies CASRRDGGTSNTEAFF.

The chain carries TRBV6-1 and TRBJ2-5; D call uncertain. Germline CDR1 and CDR2: MNHNS and SASEGT. The length of the CDR3 is 12 residues. The V and J ends lost 2 bases and 5 bases respectively, with 6 bases between them. CDR3 sequence: CASSESTETQYF. The DNA of the CDR3 is TGTGCCAGCAGTGAATCCACGGAGACCCAGTACTTC.

The gene calls are TRBV7-8 and TRBJ1-6, with D possibly being TRBD1 (5 bases). Trimming took 5 bases from V and 5 from J, leaving 16 bases between them. CDR1 is SGHVS and CDR2 is FQNEAQ in the germline V gene. The CDR3 loop spans 16 amino acids. As DNA, the CDR3 is TGTGCCAGCAGCAAGGACACCCCTGGGAATAATTCACCCCTCCACTTT. This gives the protein CASSKDTPGNNSPLHF. The full variable domain, in which reference TRBV7-8 and TRBJ1-6 provide the parts outside the CDR3, is GAGVSQSPRYKVAKRGQDVALRCDPISGHVSLFWYQQALGQGPEFLTYFQNEAQLDKSGLPSDRFFAERPEGSVSTLKIQRTQQEDSAVYLCASSKDTPGNNSPLHFGNGTRLTVT.

This clone was observed once. This chain uses TRBV18 with TRBJ2-3; D unclear. The CDR3 contains 16 residues. V was clipped by 0 bases and J by 3 bases, with 13 bases between them. Per germline, CDR1 KGHSH and CDR2 LQKENI. CDR3 sequence: CASSPPNLHRTDTQYF. CDR3 coding DNA: TGTGCCAGCTCACCACCGAACTTGCATCGGACAGATACGCAGTATTTT.